Given below is one T cell receptor beta chain in context. Antigen specificity is unknown. One end of the junction varies from germline; a read error may be responsible. This sample is part of a study of blood T cells in healthy people across ages. Overall study findings and caveats: Reliance upon unsorted PBMCs precluded definitive naive versus antigen-experienced comparison.

Alongside a J-beta primer mix, a sample-barcoded 5' primer served in a second PCR lasting roughly 7 to 11 cycles. From the 5' RACE reads, TCRdb called clonotypes with MiXCR, one entry per CDR3 protein. This table has some 1.4 million distinct CDR3 sequences, roughly 45% appearing once. Every donor provided roughly 10 milliliters of peripheral blood. Sequenced input: blood. The sequence derives from a woman in her late teens or twenties in good health.

CDR3 region: CASSLNREEGTEVFF. CDR3 DNA: TGTGCCAGCAGCTTAAACAGGGAGGAGGGCACTGAAGTTTTCTTT. The genes are TRBV7-9 and TRBJ1-1, with a possible D match to TRBD1 (6 bases). Germline values: CDR1 SEHNR, CDR2 FQNEAQ (reference sequence). There are 15 residues in the CDR3.